A selection of T cell receptor beta chains follows, all from one sample in a study of T cells in Graves' hyperthyroidism and ophthalmopathy. TCRdb ran MiXCR on the multiplex PCR reads and lists one entry per CDR3 protein. This table holds around 700,000 distinct CDR3 sequences, approximately 18% found once. Specimen: blood. The source of these receptors is a woman aged 45 to 65 with Graves' hyperthyroidism that later progressed to Graves' ophthalmopathy. The CDR3 runs from the conserved cysteine through the conserved F or W.

>TRBV6-2/TRBV6-3|TRBJ1-3
CASGRTSGNTIYF
>TRBV11-2|TRBJ1-3
CASSPRSSLSGNTIYF
>TRBV19|TRBJ2-5
CASSTRDSGVGETQYF
>TRBV19|TRBJ1-1
CASSIGPDTEAFF
>TRBV5-1|TRBJ2-2
CASSLAQGANTGELFF
>TRBV10-3|TRBJ1-2
CAIRARDYGYTF
>TRBV6-1|TRBJ1-2
CASSERGRQHYGYTF
>TRBV7-2|TRBJ2-1
CASSLGGGTRANEQFF
>TRBV27|TRBJ2-1
CASSLLASRLAGDHNEQFF
>TRBV2|TRBJ1-5
CASRGQGADSNQPQHF
>TRBV11-2|TRBJ2-5
CASSSTTSGGGQETQYF
>TRBV5-8|TRBJ1-5
CASSRTPDQPQHF
>TRBV4-1|TRBJ2-7
CASSQTTHYEQYF
>TRBV28|TRBJ2-7
CASTGTQGFSYEQYF
>TRBV9|TRBJ1-3
CASSVVSGGTGQGNTIYF
>TRBV30|TRBJ1-4
CAWSLGQGNEKLFF
>TRBV10-3|TRBJ2-1
CAISEGVSYNEQFF
>TRBV6-5|TRBJ2-5
CASSYGAGWNQTQYF
>TRBV10-3|TRBJ1-4
CATTGGTNEKLFF
>TRBV10-3|TRBJ2-4
CAISESGGATGAKNIQYF
>TRBV6-2/TRBV6-3|TRBJ2-3
CASSYLDATDTQYF
>TRBV6-1|TRBJ2-2
CASSDEGGELFF
>TRBV2|TRBJ2-2
CASSEDRGPVGELFF
>TRBV10-1|TRBJ2-1
CAMPTGAVSYNEQFF
>TRBV19|TRBJ2-3
CASSIPSGGRTDTQYF
>TRBV6-1|TRBJ1-1
CASRGTIGAEAFF
>TRBV20-1|TRBJ2-7
CSARDLTGTPGDEQYF
>TRBV6-2/TRBV6-3|TRBJ2-1
CASSYIRTYNEQFF
>TRBV2|TRBJ2-3
CASRPGTSTDTQYF
>TRBV4-1|TRBJ2-1
CASSQGHVYNEQFF
>TRBV2|TRBJ2-7
CASSEARRGPYEQYF
>TRBV27|TRBJ2-7
CASSSARTTDEQYF
>TRBV6-1|TRBJ1-3
CASSAVGADSGNTIYF
>TRBV5-1|TRBJ1-1
CASSTDRGLGEAFF
>TRBV9|TRBJ2-3
CASSVEDGSDTQYF
>TRBV5-8|TRBJ2-7
CASRPGHQRYEQYF
>TRBV18|TRBJ1-5
CASSPSLGGAGNQPQHF